This T cell receptor beta chain was captured in a study of shared clonotypes between healthy human individuals. Study-wide context: Samples came from a couple of female and three male donors aged 18 to 49. Study findings and constraints: Clonotypes which were not shared had lower generation probabilities than clonotypes that all four donors shared. Rarefaction curves obtained for sorted subsets showed sequencing incomplete despite large depth.

The CDR3 contains 17 residues. CDR1 and CDR2 (germline): MDHEN, SYDVKM. V lost 5 bases and J lost 4; bases outside the gene matches: 10. About this clone itself: What it binds is unknown.

Investigators divided CD4+ cells into CD45RA+ naive and CD45RA-negative memory subsets. Some clones are missing from TCRdb's copy, which holds only in-frame ones; the method was immunoSEQ multiplex PCR. The data contain under 650,000 clones, 90% to 97% of them singletons. The chain employs TRBV28 and TRBJ2-3; TRBD2 matches at 12 bases. The specimen was naive CD4+ T cells sorted from blood. Indicated subset: CD45RA+ positively selected. The sequence came from a woman in her 30s in good health. The CDR3 DNA is TGTGCCAGCAGTCCATGGGCTAGCGGGAGGGTGGCAGATACGCAGTATTTT. The encoded protein is CASSPWASGRVADTQYF.